This T cell receptor beta chain is from a study of T cell repertoires in cytomegalovirus infection (dated by TCRdb to between 2018 and 2021). As for the study more broadly: Peptide stimulations targeted recently identified HLA-C-restricted CMV epitopes, whose presentation resists viral immunomodulation, together with well-studied HLA-B-restricted epitopes. Donor HLA type was relevant to the analysis, as public TCR beta signatures indicated carriage of CMV infection together with the matching HLA type.

TCRdb lists the instrument as Illumina HiSeq 1500. The public reads were run again by TCRdb, first through fastp at Q25 and then through MiXCR, and only productive beta chains were kept. Duplicate CDR3 protein sequences are folded into a single record with the most common DNA and genes. The sample table contains about 920,000 distinct CDR3 sequences; only one count was recorded for under 40% of them. Of the sample, roughly 13% falls within the top ten clones. The V end loses 3 bases and the J end loses 2 bases, and a stretch of 19 bases separates them. CDR1 and CDR2 are read off the germline V gene as SGHTA and FQGNSA. CDR3 length: 17 amino acids, cysteine to phenylalanine. Only the CDR3 DNA is retained, 51 bases long and in frame from the first base. What the work shows at the level of the full study, not this receptor alone: The ex vivo response was dominated by HLA-C-restricted CMV-specific TCR beta clonotypes, and the single most frequent clonotype in two of eight donors was supplied by these HLA-C-restricted clonotypes. In both this cohort and an independent cohort of a few hundred donors, the cumulative frequency of public TCR beta family members distinguished carriers of CMV infection plus the relevant HLA type.

Reading the label with the study, this specimen's treatment or condition is: in vitro stimulation with specific CMV peptide epitopes to enrich CMV-specific T cells. There are many counts of this clonotype. Its recognized antigen is unknown. Per-nucleotide qualities are absent, and no much larger clonotype sits a single base away. The sequence links TRBV7-2 to TRBJ2-5, with a weak D call of TRBD1 (5 bases match). This receptor was taken from a human donor in good health (CMV status not recorded). Some clones in this sample may be carry-over from other donors' samples. The source was cultured CD8+ T cells from PBMCs, collected from culture after CMV antigen stimulation. The sequenced DNA: TGTGCCAGCAGCTTGTCTCAGGGATTTCCGATACAAGAGACCCAGTACTTC. Protein translation: CASSLSQGFPIQETQYF.